This section outlines one T cell receptor beta chain sequence together with its context. The antigen is undetermined. The entry originates in a study of beta chain features in type 1 diabetes. Points from the study as a whole: PCR might preferentially amplify shorter templates, equally in patients and controls. Compared with healthy donors, patients appeared to share more similar naive, central memory and regulatory TCRB repertoires.

The authors reverse transcribed all of the isolated RNA, so sequencing captured expressed TCRB transcripts. Sequencing was performed with immunoSEQ multiplex PCR; in TCRdb, only in-frame clones are kept and a portion is missing. The sample carries hundreds of thousands of clones, 25% to 35% recorded once. Germline CDR1 and CDR2: SGDLS and YYNGEE. The V gene lost 5 bases and the J gene lost 1 base, with 9 bases spanning the gap. The length of the CDR3 is 14 residues. Every single donor gave one heparinised blood draw, and these averaged roughly 100 mL. What was sequenced was naive CD4+ T cells from blood. The receptor was derived from a man between 18 and 35 years old in good health. The gene calls are TRBV9 and TRBJ2-2; the D is unclear. The CDR3 reads CASRRGRNTGELFF. In DNA, the CDR3 is TGTGCCAGCAGGAGAGGACGGAACACCGGGGAGCTGTTTTTT.